The source of this T cell receptor beta chain is a study of shared T cell receptors in the human thymus. The germline gives CDR1 MDHEN, CDR2 SYDVKM. The CDR3 has 15 residues. Trimming shortened V by 0 bases and J by 6 bases, and 14 bases separated the two germline ends. The data were produced by immunoSEQ multiplex PCR, yet TCRdb's version contains in-frame clones alone and is incomplete. The sample contains hundreds of thousands of clones, roughly 90% of which appear only once. This sample also belongs to another study, concerning human thymus T cells. This second study notes: The sample donors, healthy Finnish infants, were having corrective surgery for congenital heart defects. Thymus tissue was removed during corrective cardiac surgery. Thymic and blood repertoires appeared to carry a bias in their V and J gene usage. What related research reported was that thymic repertoires overlapped highly among unrelated individuals.

Sample: thymocytes. The chain links TRBV28 to TRBJ1-2; tentative D call: TRBD1 (6 bases). This TCR was recovered from a boy younger than two with a congenital heart defect. The CDR3 is CASSLCRGGKNGYTF. In nucleotides, the CDR3 is TGTGCCAGCAGTTTATGCAGGGGAGGGAAAAATGGCTACACCTTC.